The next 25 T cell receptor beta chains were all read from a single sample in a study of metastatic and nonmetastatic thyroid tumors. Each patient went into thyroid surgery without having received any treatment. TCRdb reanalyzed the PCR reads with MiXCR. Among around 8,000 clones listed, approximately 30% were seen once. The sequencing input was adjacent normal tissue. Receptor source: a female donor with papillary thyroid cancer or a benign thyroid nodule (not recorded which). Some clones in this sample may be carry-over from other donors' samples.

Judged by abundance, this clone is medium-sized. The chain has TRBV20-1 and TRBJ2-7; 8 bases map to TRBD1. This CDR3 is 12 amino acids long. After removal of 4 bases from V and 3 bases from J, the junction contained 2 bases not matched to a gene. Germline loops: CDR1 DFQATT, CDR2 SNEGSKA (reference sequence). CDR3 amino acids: CSAIDRGYEQYF. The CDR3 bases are TGCAGTGCTATCGACAGGGGCTACGAGCAGTACTTC.

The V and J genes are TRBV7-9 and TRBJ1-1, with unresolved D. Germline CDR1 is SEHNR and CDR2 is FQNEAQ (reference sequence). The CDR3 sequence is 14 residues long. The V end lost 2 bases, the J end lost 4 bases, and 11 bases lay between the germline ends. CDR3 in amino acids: CASSLFVDSTEAFF. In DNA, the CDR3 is TGTGCCAGCAGCTTATTTGTCGATAGCACTGAAGCTTTCTTT.

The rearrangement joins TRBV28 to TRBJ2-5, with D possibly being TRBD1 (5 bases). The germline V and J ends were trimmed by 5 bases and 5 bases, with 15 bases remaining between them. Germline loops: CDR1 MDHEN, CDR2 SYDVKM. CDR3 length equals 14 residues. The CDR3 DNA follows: TGTGCCAGCAGTAACCAGGGCGAGAGCGAGACCCAGTACTTC. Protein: CASSNQGESETQYF.

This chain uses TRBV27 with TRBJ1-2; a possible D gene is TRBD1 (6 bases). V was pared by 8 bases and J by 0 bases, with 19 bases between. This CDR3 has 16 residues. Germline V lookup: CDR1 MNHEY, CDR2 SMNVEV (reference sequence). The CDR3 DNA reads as TGTGCCAGCGCCGGAACCCCGGGACATTCTAACTATGGCTACACCTTC. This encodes CASAGTPGHSNYGYTF.

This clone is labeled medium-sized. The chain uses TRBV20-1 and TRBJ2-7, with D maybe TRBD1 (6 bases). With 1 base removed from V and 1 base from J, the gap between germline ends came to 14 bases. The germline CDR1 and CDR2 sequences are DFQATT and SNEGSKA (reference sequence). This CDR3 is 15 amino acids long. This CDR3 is CSARGPRDTSYEQYF. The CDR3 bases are TGCAGTGCTAGAGGGCCCCGGGACACTTCCTACGAGCAGTACTTC.

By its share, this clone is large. The CDR3 DNA reads as TGTGCCAGCAGTGAACGACTAGCGGGGGGAGTGAATGAGCAGTTCTTC. Its translation: CASSERLAGGVNEQFF. This chain links TRBV6-1 with TRBJ2-1, with 13 nucleotides matching TRBD2. J gave up 7 bases and V 2 bases, and 5 bases lay outside the gene matches. The CDR3 is 16 residues long. CDR1 is MNHNS, CDR2 SASEGT, per germline.

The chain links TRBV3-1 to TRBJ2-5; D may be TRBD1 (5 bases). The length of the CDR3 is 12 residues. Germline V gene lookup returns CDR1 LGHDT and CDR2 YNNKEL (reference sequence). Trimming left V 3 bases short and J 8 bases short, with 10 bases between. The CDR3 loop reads CASSQGRETQYF. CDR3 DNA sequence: TGTGCCAGCAGCCAGGGCAGGGAAACCCAGTACTTC.

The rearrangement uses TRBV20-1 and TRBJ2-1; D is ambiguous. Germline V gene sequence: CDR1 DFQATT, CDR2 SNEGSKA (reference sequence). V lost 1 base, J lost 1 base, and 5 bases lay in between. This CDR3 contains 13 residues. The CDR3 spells CSARVLSYNEQFF. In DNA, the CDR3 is TGCAGTGCTAGAGTCTTGTCCTACAATGAGCAGTTCTTC.

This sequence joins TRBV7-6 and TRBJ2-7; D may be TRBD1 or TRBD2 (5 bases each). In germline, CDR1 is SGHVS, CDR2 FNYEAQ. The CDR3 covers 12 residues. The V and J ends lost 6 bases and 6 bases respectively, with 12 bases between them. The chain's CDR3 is CASSYQRGEQYF. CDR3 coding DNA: TGTGCCAGCAGTTACCAGAGGGGCGAGCAGTACTTC. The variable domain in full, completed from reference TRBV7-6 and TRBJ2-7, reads GAGVSQSPRYKVTKRGQDVALRCDPISGHVSLYWYRQALGQGPEFLTYFNYEAQQDKSGLPNDRFSAERPEGSISTLTIQRTEQRDSAMYRCASSYQRGEQYFGPGTRLTVT.

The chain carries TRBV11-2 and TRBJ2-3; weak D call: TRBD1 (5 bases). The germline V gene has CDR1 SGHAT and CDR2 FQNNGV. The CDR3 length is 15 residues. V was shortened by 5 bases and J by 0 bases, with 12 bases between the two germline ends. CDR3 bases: TGTGCCAGCAGCCCCTCAGGGTCTAGCACAGATACGCAGTATTTT. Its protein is CASSPSGSSTDTQYF.

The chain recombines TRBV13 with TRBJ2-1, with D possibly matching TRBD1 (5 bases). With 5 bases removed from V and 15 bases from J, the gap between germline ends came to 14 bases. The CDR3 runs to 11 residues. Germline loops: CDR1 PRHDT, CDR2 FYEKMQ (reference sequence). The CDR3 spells CASSLGQGPFF. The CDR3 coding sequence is TGTGCCAGCAGCCTCGGGCAGGGTCCGTTCTTC.

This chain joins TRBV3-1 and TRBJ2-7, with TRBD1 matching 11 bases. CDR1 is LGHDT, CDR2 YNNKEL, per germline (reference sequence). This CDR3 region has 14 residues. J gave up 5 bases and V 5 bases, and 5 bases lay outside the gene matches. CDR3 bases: TGTGCCAGCAGCACCCGGGACAGGGGGAACGAGCAGTACTTC. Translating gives CASSTRDRGNEQYF.

CDR3 coding DNA: TGTGCCAGCAGCTTGGTGGCCGGGGAGCAGTTCTTC. Protein: CASSLVAGEQFF. The chain couples TRBV5-5 to TRBJ2-1; D remains ambiguous. V was shortened by 0 bases and J by 10 bases, with 8 bases between the two germline ends. This CDR3 comprises 12 residues. Germline CDR1 reads SGHKS; CDR2 reads YYEKEE (reference sequence).

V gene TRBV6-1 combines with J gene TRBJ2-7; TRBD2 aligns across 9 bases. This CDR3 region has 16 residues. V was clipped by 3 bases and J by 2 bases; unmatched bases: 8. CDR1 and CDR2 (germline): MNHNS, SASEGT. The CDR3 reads CASSDPKRGAAYEQYF. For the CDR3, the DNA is TGTGCCAGCAGTGACCCCAAGCGGGGGGCCGCCTACGAGCAGTACTTC.

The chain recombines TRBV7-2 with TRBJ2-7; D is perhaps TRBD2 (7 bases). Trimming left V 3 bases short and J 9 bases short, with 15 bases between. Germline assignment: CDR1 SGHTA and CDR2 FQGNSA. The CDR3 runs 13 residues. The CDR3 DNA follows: TGTGCCAGCAGCTTGGGGGGGACACGGCCGCAGTACTTC. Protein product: CASSLGGTRPQYF.

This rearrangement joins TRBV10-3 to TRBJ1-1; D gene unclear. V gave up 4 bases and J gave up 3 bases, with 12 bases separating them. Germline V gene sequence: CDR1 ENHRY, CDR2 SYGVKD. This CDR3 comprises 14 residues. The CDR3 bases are TGTGCCATCAGTGGTCAAGGCGCGGACACTGAAGCTTTCTTT. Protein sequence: CAISGQGADTEAFF.

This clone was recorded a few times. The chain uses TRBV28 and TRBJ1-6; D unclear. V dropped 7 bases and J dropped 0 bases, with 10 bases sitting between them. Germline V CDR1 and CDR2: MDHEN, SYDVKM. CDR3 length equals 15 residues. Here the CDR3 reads CASKQHSSYNSPLHF. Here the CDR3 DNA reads TGTGCCAGCAAACAACACAGCTCCTATAATTCACCCCTCCACTTT.

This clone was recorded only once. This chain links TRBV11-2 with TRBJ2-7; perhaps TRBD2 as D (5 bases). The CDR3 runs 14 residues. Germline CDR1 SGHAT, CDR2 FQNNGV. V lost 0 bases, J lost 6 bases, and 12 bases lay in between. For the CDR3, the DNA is TGTGCCAGCAGCTTAGATTATACTAGTCGCGAGCAGTACTTC. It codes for CASSLDYTSREQYF.

CDR3 protein: CASSEEGTGTRGRYEQYF. The CDR3 DNA sequence: TGTGCCAGCAGTGAAGAAGGGACAGGGACTCGCGGTCGTTACGAGCAGTACTTC. J is TRBJ2-7 and V is TRBV6-4; 9 bases match TRBD1. Germline V gene lookup returns CDR1 MRHNA and CDR2 SNTAGT. The ends lost 3 bases at V and 4 bases at J; junction bases unmatched: 16. The CDR3 sequence is 18 residues long.

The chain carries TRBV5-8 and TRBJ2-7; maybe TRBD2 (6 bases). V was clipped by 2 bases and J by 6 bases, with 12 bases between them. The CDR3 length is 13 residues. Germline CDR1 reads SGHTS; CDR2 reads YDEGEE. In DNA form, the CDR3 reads TGTGCCAGCAGCTTCTTATTGGGGGGCGAGCAGTACTTC. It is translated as CASSFLLGGEQYF. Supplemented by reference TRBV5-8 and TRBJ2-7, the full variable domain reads EAGVTQSPTHLIKTRGQQATLRCSPISGHTSVYWYQQALGLGLQFLLWYDEGEERNRGNFPPRFSGRQFPNYSSELNVNALELEDSALYLCASSFLLGGEQYFGPGTRLTVT.

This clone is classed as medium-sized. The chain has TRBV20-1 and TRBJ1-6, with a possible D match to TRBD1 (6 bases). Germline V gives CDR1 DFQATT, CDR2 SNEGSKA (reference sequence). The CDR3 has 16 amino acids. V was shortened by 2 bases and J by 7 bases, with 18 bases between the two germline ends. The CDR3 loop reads CSARSLGGGANSPLHF. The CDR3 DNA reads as TGCAGTGCTAGATCTCTAGGTGGGGGGGCGAATTCACCCCTCCACTTT.

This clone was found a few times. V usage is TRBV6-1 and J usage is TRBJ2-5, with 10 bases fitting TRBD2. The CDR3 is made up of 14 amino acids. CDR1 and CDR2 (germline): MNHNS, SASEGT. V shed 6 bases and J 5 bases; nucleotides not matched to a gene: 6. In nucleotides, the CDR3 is TGTGCCAGCAGCCCTAGCGGGAGACCCGAGACCCAGTACTTC. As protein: CASSPSGRPETQYF.

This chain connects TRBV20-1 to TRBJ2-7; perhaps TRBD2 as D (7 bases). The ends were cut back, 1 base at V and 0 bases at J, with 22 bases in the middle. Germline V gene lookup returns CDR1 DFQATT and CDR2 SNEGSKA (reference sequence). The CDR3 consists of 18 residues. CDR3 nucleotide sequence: TGCAGTGCTAGAGGGACAGAGGGTGGCGGGGGTTCCTCCTACGAGCAGTACTTC. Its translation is CSARGTEGGGGSSYEQYF.

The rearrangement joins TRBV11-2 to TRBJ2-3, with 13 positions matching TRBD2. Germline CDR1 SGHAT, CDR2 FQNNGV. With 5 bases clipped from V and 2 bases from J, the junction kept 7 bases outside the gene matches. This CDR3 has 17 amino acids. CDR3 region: CASSGRLAGGPTDTQYF. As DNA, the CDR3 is TGTGCCAGCAGCGGGAGACTAGCGGGGGGCCCCACAGATACGCAGTATTTT.

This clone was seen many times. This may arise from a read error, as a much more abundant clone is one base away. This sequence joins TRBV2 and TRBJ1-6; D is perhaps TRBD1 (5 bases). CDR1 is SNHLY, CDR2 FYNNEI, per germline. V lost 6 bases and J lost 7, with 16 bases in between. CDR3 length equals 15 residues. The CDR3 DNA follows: TGTGCCAGCAGGGGAGGGGACGGTAGAAATTCACCCCTCCACTTT. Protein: CASRGGDGRNSPLHF.